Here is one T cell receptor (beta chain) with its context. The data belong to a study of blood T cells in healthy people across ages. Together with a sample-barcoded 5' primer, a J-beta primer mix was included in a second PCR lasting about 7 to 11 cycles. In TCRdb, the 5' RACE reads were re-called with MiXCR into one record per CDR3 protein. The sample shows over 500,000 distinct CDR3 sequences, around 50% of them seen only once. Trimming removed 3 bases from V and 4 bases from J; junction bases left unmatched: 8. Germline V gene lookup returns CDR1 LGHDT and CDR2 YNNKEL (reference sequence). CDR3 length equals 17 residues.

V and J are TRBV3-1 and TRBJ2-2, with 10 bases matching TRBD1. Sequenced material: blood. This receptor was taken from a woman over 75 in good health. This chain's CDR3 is CASSQGPGQGITGELFF. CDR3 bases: TGTGCCAGCAGCCAGGGACCGGGACAGGGGATCACCGGGGAGCTGTTTTTT.